This T cell receptor beta chain derives from a study of Ad26.COV2.S vaccination and SARS-CoV-2 variants. Concerning this clone: Its matching antigen is unknown.

The treatment denotes: some 19 received Ad26.COV2.S at low or high dose, single or two shots; several received placebo; per-sample allocation not given. On day 63 after the first injection, vaccine and placebo recipients gave samples. Only in-frame clones appear in the TCRdb table, and some are missing; sequencing was by immunoSEQ multiplex PCR. The table has hundreds of thousands of clones, 80% to 95% seen once. General study findings and limits: Measurements of TCR breadth and depth may have given underestimates of the total T cell responses.

In germline, CDR1 is DFQATT, CDR2 SNEGSKA (reference sequence). Trimming pared 6 bases from V and 5 bases from J, leaving 11 bases between. The CDR3 is 11 residues long. The V call is TRBV20-1, the J call TRBJ2-7; D is possibly TRBD1 (6 bases). This TCR derives from a person between 18 and 65 years old who received the Ad26.COV2.S COVID-19 vaccine or a placebo. The starting material was peripheral blood, obtained in a trial of Ad26.COV2.S vaccine versus placebo. As DNA, the CDR3 is TGCAGTGCCCCACAGGGCCACGAGCAGTACTTC. Residues: CSAPQGHEQYF.